These 4 T cell receptor beta chains were all obtained from the same sample, sequenced in a study of beta chain features in type 1 diabetes. The authors reverse transcribed all of the isolated RNA, so sequencing captured expressed TCRB transcripts. Data came from immunoSEQ multiplex PCR; TCRdb stores just in-frame clones and leaves some out. Of roughly 450,000 clones listed, 14% were seen once; the top ten hold 0.035% to 0.045%. Sequencing was carried out using naive CD4+ T cells from blood. The receptors derive from a man aged 30 to 39 in good health.

There are a few counts of this clone. The gene calls are TRBV27 and TRBJ2-7, with a possible D match to TRBD2 (7 bases). V shed 11 bases and J shed 0 bases, with 17 bases lying between them. The CDR3 is 14 residues long. Germline V CDR1 and CDR2: MNHEY, SMNVEV (reference sequence). The CDR3 bases are TGTGCCTGGAGGGGGGGGCTCCCCTCCTACGAGCAGTACGTC. Residues: CAWRGGLPSYEQYV.

This clone has more than one count but fewer than ten. This chain connects TRBV20-1 to TRBJ1-1; D gene ambiguous. CDR1 DFQATT and CDR2 SNEGSKA come from the germline V gene (reference sequence). The V end lost 1 base, the J end lost 11 bases, and 8 bases lay between the germline ends. The CDR3 is 10 residues long. The DNA of the CDR3 is TGCAGTGCTAGAGTTTTGCAGGCTTTCTTT. It codes for CSARVLQAFF.

This clone came up many times. V and J are TRBV30 and TRBJ2-6; 7 nucleotides match TRBD1. With V trimmed by 4 bases and J by 5 bases, 2 bases remained unmatched. The CDR3 is 13 residues long. Germline V gives CDR1 GTSNPN, CDR2 SVGIG (reference sequence). CDR3 region: CAWTRGRANVLTF. CDR3 bases: TGTGCCTGGACCAGGGGGAGGGCCAACGTCCTGACTTTC.

In this sample, this clone turned up many times. Other DNA sequences in the sample encode the same CDR3. The gene calls are TRBV7-9 and TRBJ2-5; perhaps D is TRBD1 or TRBD2 (5 bases each). Per the germline V gene, CDR1 is SEHNR and CDR2 is FQNEAQ (reference sequence). V was clipped by 5 bases and J by 2 bases, with 12 bases between them. The CDR3 is 14 residues long. This chain's CDR3 is CASSLTGLQETQYF. Written as DNA, the CDR3 is TGTGCCAGCAGCCTCACAGGACTTCAAGAGACCCAGTACTTC.